This T cell receptor (beta chain) appears in the sequencing data of a study of shared clonotypes between healthy human individuals. Regarding the study as a whole: Several donors held about 4.5% of naive CD4 clonotypes in common.

The table came from immunoSEQ multiplex PCR; TCRdb's copy has only in-frame clones and leaves some out. The sample records some 1,400,000 clones, roughly 96% being singletons. On this clone: Its specificity is not known.

Germline-derived CDR1 and CDR2 are SGHRS and YFSETQ. The CDR3 length is 14 residues. Trimming removed 3 bases at V and 3 bases at J, with 13 bases between. This TCR was sampled from a man aged 25-45 years in good health. This rearrangement joins TRBV5-1 to TRBJ2-7; perhaps TRBD2 as D (6 bases). Sequencing was carried out using naive CD4+ T cells sorted from blood. Subset here: CD45RA+ positively selected. The CDR3 is CASSSTGGNYEQYF. CDR3 nucleotide sequence: TGCGCCAGCAGCTCCACTGGGGGGAACTACGAGCAGTACTTC.